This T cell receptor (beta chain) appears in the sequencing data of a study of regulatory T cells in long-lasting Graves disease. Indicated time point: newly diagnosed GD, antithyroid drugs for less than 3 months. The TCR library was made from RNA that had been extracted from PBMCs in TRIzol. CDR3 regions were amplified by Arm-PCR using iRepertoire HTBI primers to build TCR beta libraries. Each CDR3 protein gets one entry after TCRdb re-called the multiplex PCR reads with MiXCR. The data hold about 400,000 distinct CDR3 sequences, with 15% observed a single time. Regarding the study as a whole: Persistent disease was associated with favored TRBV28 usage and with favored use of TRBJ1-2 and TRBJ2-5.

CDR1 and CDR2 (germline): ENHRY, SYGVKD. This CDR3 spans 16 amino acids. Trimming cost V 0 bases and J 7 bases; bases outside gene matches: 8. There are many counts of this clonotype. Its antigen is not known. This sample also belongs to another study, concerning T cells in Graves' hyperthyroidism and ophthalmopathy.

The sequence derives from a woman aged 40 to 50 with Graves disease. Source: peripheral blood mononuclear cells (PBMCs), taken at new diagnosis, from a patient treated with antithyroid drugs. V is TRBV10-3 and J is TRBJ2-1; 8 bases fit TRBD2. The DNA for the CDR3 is TGTGCCATCAGTGAGTCTGCGGGGGGAGGGCTGAATGAGCAGTTCTTC. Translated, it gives CAISESAGGGLNEQFF.